This T cell receptor beta chain was profiled in a study of post-analysis software for immune sequencing data. Whole-study context: The study covered relapsing-remitting, secondary progressive and progressive-relapsing courses of multiple sclerosis. The study's findings and limits: In patients, about 5 TRBV segments were more frequent than in controls, with TRBV5-6, TRBV5-1 and TRBV20-1 among them.

Germline V CDR1 and CDR2: LGHDT, YNNKEL (reference sequence). With 1 base removed from V and 10 bases from J, the gap between germline ends came to 8 bases. The CDR3 totals 12 residues. This clonotype occurred once. Its antigen remains unknown. Included in the TCR beta cDNA libraries were unique molecular identifiers. Once roughly 0.95 to 10 million T cells were used, about 510,000 cDNA molecules resulted. A single record per CDR3 protein comes from TCRdb applying MiXCR to the PCR reads. The table records around 770,000 distinct CDR3 sequences, around 42% of them present only once. This sequence was found in a girl aged 5-17 years with multiple sclerosis. This chain uses TRBV3-1 with TRBJ2-1; unclear D gene. Sequencing used blood. CDR3 in amino acids: CASSQAAYEQFF. For the CDR3, the DNA is TGTGCCAGCAGCCAAGCGGCGTACGAGCAGTTCTTC.